What follows describes a single T cell receptor beta chain. In the authors' workflow: For nucleated cells, counts were estimated from reference gene primer amplification. Sequenced by immunoSEQ multiplex PCR; TCRdb stores in-frame clones only, minus some. For V, J and clone size, that table is used; D and trimming come from the DNA. This repertoire shows 150,000 to 200,000 clones, about 89% found once; its top ten account for around 2.5%. The V gene's germline CDR1 is MDHEN and CDR2 SYDVKM. The CDR3 runs to 17 residues. J was trimmed by 10 bases and V by 2 bases; bases with no gene match: 19. This entry is derived from a study of blood T cell repertoires in COVID-19. On the study more broadly: There were acute and convalescent COVID-19 samples, and they came from the United States, Italy and Spain. Sources were T cells, B-cell-depleted T cells, or PBMCs; the material itself was cDNA or gDNA.

The sequenced sample was peripheral blood. The receptor was derived from a man aged 40-49 years with active or convalescent COVID-19. This chain joins TRBV28 and TRBJ1-1, with TRBD1 matching 7 bases. CDR3 nucleotides: TGTGCCAGCAGTTTACCCTCCCTTAAACAGGGGCTAGTGTCAGCTTTCTTT. It encodes CASSLPSLKQGLVSAFF. Supplemented by reference TRBV28 and TRBJ1-1, the full variable domain reads DVKVTQSSRYLVKRTGEKVFLECVQDMDHENMFWYRQDPGLGLRLIYFSYDVKMKEKGDIPEGYSVSREKKERFSLILESASTNQTSMYLCASSLPSLKQGLVSAFFGQGTRLTVV.